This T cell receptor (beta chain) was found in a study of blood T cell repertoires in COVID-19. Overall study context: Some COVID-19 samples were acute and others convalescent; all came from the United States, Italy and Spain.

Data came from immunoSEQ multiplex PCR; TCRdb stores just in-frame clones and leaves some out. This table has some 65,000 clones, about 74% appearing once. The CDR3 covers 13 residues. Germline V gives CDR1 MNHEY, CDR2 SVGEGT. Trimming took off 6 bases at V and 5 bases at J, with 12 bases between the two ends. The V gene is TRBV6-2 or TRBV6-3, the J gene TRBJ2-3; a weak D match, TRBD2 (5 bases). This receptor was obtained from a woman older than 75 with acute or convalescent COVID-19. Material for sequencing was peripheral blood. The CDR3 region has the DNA TGTGCCAGCAGCCAGTTTGGAGGAGATACGCAGTATTTT. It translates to CASSQFGGDTQYF.